The 28 T cell receptor beta chains given below trace back to one sample, sequenced in a study of blood T cells in healthy people across ages. Primers used in a second PCR of about 6 to 12 cycles were a sample-barcoded 5' primer and a J-beta primer mix. TCRdb processed the 5' RACE reads anew with MiXCR; each CDR3 protein has one entry. The repertoire holds roughly 900,000 distinct CDR3 sequences, with 29% as singletons. Sequencing input: blood. Receptors originate from a woman over 75 in good health.

J is TRBJ2-1 and V is TRBV12-5, with 10 bases fitting TRBD2. The CDR3 extends over 14 amino acids. Germline CDR1 is LGHNT and CDR2 is FRNRAP. Losses at the gene ends were 6 bases for V and 8 bases for J; bases not matched to a gene: 7. The CDR3 region is CASGPSGGADEQFF. CDR3 sequence (DNA): TGTGCTAGTGGACCCAGCGGGGGGGCCGATGAGCAGTTCTTC.

With regard to this clonotype: A read error is possible here, since a much larger clone lies one base away. V usage is TRBV24-1 and J usage is TRBJ2-7; TRBD2 matches 7 bases. The germline V gene has CDR1 KGHDR and CDR2 SFDVKD. The CDR3 spans 14 residues. V dropped 5 bases and J dropped 7; count of bases not matched to a gene: 10. Written as DNA, the CDR3 is TGTGCCACCAGTGCCCCCCCGGGAGGAATTGAGCAGTACTTC. This encodes CATSAPPGGIEQYF.

This clonotype has ten or more counts. The V gene is TRBV7-9, the J gene TRBJ2-3; TRBD2 might be the D (6 bases). V shed 2 bases and J shed 2 bases, with 17 bases lying between them. Germline CDR1 SEHNR, CDR2 FQNEAQ (reference sequence). The CDR3 extends over 17 amino acids. In DNA, the CDR3 is TGTGCCAGCAGCTTAACCCTCATCCGGGACTTCACAGATACGCAGTATTTT. Translating gives CASSLTLIRDFTDTQYF.

The chain couples TRBV6-6 to TRBJ1-5, with D maybe TRBD1 (6 bases). The length of the CDR3 is 14 residues. The germline V gene has CDR1 MNHNY and CDR2 SVGAGI (reference sequence). Trimming cost V 6 bases and J 0 bases, with 9 bases left between them. The CDR3 region is CASSGTNSNQPQHF. The CDR3 coding sequence is TGTGCCAGCAGCGGGACAAATAGCAATCAGCCCCAGCATTTT.

The rearrangement uses TRBV20-1 and TRBJ1-5, with D uncertain. Germline CDR1 is DFQATT and CDR2 is SNEGSKA (reference sequence). The length of the CDR3 is 15 residues. V lost 2 bases and J lost 0, with 11 bases in between. This chain's CDR3 is CSARIEGFSNQPQHF. In nucleotides, the CDR3 is TGCAGTGCTAGAATCGAGGGATTTAGCAATCAGCCCCAGCATTTT.

This clonotype was detected ten times or more. V and J are TRBV20-1 and TRBJ2-2; the match to TRBD2 covers 10 bases. V lost 0 bases to trimming and J lost 8 bases; unmatched junction nucleotides: 12. The germline V gene has CDR1 DFQATT and CDR2 SNEGSKA (reference sequence). This CDR3 has 17 residues. The CDR3: CSARDPLAGDALGELFF. CDR3 sequence (DNA): TGCAGTGCTAGAGATCCTCTAGCGGGGGACGCCTTAGGGGAGCTGTTTTTT.

The V and J genes are TRBV9 and TRBJ2-3, with TRBD2 matching 9 bases. The germline gives CDR1 SGDLS, CDR2 YYNGEE. V trimming: 6 bases; J trimming: 0 bases; junction bases outside the gene matches: 2. The CDR3 totals 14 residues. CDR3 bases: TGTGCCAGCAAGGGACTAGCAAGCACAGATACGCAGTATTTT. The encoded protein is CASKGLASTDTQYF.

In its sample, this clonotype was seen a few times. This may be a read error: a much more frequent sequence differs by one nucleotide. CDR3 sequence (DNA): TGCAGTGCTTGGATTGGACAAGAGACCCAGTTCTTC. Its protein product is CSAWIGQETQFF. V is TRBV20-1 and J is TRBJ2-5; maybe TRBD1 (5 bases). The end of the DNA fits TRBJ2-1 better, so the J call may be wrong. Germline V gives CDR1 DFQATT, CDR2 SNEGSKA (reference sequence). This CDR3 is 12 amino acids long.

The sample holds many counts of this clonotype. The rearrangement uses TRBV7-2 and TRBJ1-5, with D unclear. Trimming stripped 5 bases from V and 6 bases from J, with 11 bases between. The CDR3 consists of 13 residues. CDR1 is SGHTA, CDR2 FQGNSA, per germline. CDR3 amino acids: CASSTQVAQPQHF. The CDR3 region has the DNA TGTGCCAGCAGCACCCAAGTTGCTCAGCCCCAGCATTTT.

The chain carries TRBV6-2 or TRBV6-3 and TRBJ2-1; the match to TRBD2 covers 9 bases. Unmatched junction bases numbered 21, after V lost 7 bases and J lost 8 bases. The CDR3 has 18 residues. Germline V gene data show CDR1 as MNHEY and CDR2 as SVGEGT. The CDR3 nucleotides read TGTGCCAGCAACCGCCGAGTATCGAGCGGGGGGTCAATCGATGAGCAGTTCTTC. Protein: CASNRRVSSGGSIDEQFF.

This clonotype was recorded at least ten times. The V and J genes are TRBV7-2 and TRBJ1-1; 8 positions agree with TRBD1. Trimming at V came to 6 bases and at J to 1 base, leaving 4 bases not matched to a gene. The CDR3 covers 14 residues. Germline V lookup: CDR1 SGHTA, CDR2 FQGNSA. Here the CDR3 DNA reads TGTGCCAGCAGACGCGACAGGGGGAACACTGAAGCTTTCTTT. Translation gives CASRRDRGNTEAFF. The full variable domain, rest sourced from reference TRBV7-2 and TRBJ1-1, is GAGVSQSPSNKVTEKGKDVELRCDPISGHTALYWYRQSLGQGLEFLIYFQGNSAPDKSGLPSDRFSAERTGGSVSTLTIQRTQQEDSAVYLCASRRDRGNTEAFFGQGTRLTVV.

This clonotype was counted a few times. The rearrangement links TRBV20-1 to TRBJ1-6; maybe TRBD1 (5 bases). This CDR3 has 13 amino acids. V was clipped by 2 bases and J by 9 bases, with 11 bases between them. Germline V gene lookup returns CDR1 DFQATT and CDR2 SNEGSKA (reference sequence). CDR3 residues: CSARLQGGSPLHF. In DNA, the CDR3 is TGCAGTGCTAGACTCCAGGGCGGTTCACCCCTCCACTTT.

Concerning this clonotype: This may stem from a read error, because a much larger clone lies one nucleotide away. The chain carries TRBV5-1 and TRBJ2-3, with D perhaps TRBD1 (6 bases). CDR1 is SGHRS and CDR2 is YFSETQ in the germline V gene. The CDR3 sequence is 14 residues long. CDR3 protein: CANSLEQGTDTQYF. DNA for the CDR3: TGCGCCAACAGCTTGGAACAGGGAACAGATACGCAGTATTTT.

This clonotype was counted ten times or more. The chain joins TRBV5-1 to TRBJ2-1; the D gene is possibly TRBD2 (6 bases). The CDR3 is made up of 13 amino acids. V was pared by 4 bases and J by 7 bases, with 12 bases between. Germline V gene lookup returns CDR1 SGHRS and CDR2 YFSETQ. The CDR3 loop reads CASSRDSGNEQFF. As DNA, the CDR3 is TGCGCCAGCAGCCGGGACTCAGGGAATGAGCAGTTCTTC. The full variable domain, completed using reference TRBV5-1 and TRBJ2-1, is KAGVTQTPRYLIKTRGQQVTLSCSPISGHRSVSWYQQTPGQGLQFLFEYFSETQRNKGNFPGRFSGRQFSNSRSEMNVSTLELGDSALYLCASSRDSGNEQFFGPGTRLTVL.

Note on this clonotype: At one of its ends the junction is not consistent with the germline gene, which may arise from a read error. The chain is built from TRBV18 and TRBJ2-1, with D possibly being TRBD2 (6 bases). CDR3 length: 16 amino acids. Germline V CDR1 and CDR2: KGHSH, LQKENI. Written as DNA, the CDR3 is TGTGCCAGCTCACCGGCTAGCGTGGGCTCCTACGATGAGCAGTTCTTC. This encodes CASSPASVGSYDEQFF.

The chain has TRBV9 and TRBJ2-3; D unclear. Germline CDR1 SGDLS, CDR2 YYNGEE. V gave up 1 base and J gave up 6 bases, with 9 bases separating them. This CDR3 is 13 amino acids long. The CDR3 region has the DNA TGTGCCAGCAGCGTACCGTCCTCGGATACGCAGTATTTT. This translates into CASSVPSSDTQYF.

V is TRBV13 and J is TRBJ1-1; the D gene is possibly TRBD1 (6 bases). Germline values: CDR1 PRHDT, CDR2 FYEKMQ (reference sequence). CDR3 size: 14 residues. The V and J ends lost 3 bases and 6 bases respectively, with 14 bases between them. CDR3 residues: CASSLIQGSSEAFF. As DNA, the CDR3 is TGTGCCAGCAGCTTGATACAGGGAAGCTCTGAAGCTTTCTTT.

The DNA of the CDR3 is TGTGCCACCAGCAGAATCCCCCGGACAGGAGGTTCCTACACCTTC. It codes for CATSRIPRTGGSYTF. This sequence joins TRBV15 and TRBJ1-2; 7 nucleotides agree with TRBD1. Germline CDR1 LNHNV, CDR2 YYDKDF (reference sequence). J lost 10 bases, V lost 2 bases, and 13 bases had no gene match. The CDR3 contains 15 residues.

The gene calls are TRBV11-1 and TRBJ2-2; the match to TRBD2 covers 8 bases. This CDR3 is 18 amino acids long. Trimming took 2 bases from V and 3 from J; bases not matched to a gene: 11. CDR1 and CDR2 from the germline V gene are SGHAT and FQDESV (reference sequence). In nucleotides, the CDR3 is TGTGCCAGCAGCTTAACGCGGGGGGACTCTCGAGACACCGGGGAGCTGTTTTTT. Amino acid sequence: CASSLTRGDSRDTGELFF.

V is TRBV20-1 and J is TRBJ2-3; TRBD2 matches at 7 bases. Per germline, CDR1 DFQATT and CDR2 SNEGSKA (reference sequence). CDR3 length: 15 residues. V lost 3 bases to trimming and J lost 8 bases; unmatched junction nucleotides: 14. The CDR3: CSARGGTSPLVTQYF. DNA for the CDR3: TGCAGTGCTAGGGGGGGGACTTCTCCGCTCGTTACGCAGTATTTT.

This clonotype was observed many times. This sequence joins TRBV20-1 and TRBJ1-2; D may be TRBD1 (5 bases). Trimming removed 6 bases at V and 6 bases at J, with 11 bases between. This CDR3 is built from 11 residues. The germline V gene has CDR1 DFQATT and CDR2 SNEGSKA (reference sequence). The CDR3 region is CSAVQGDGYTF. CDR3 DNA sequence: TGCAGTGCCGTACAAGGGGATGGCTACACCTTC.

As regards this clonotype: Since no conserved phenylalanine or tryptophan closes the CDR3, a read error is the likely cause. The DNA is omitted, as the CDR3 cannot be located on it reliably, and the CDR3 follows TCRdb's listing. This chain connects TRBV5-1 to TRBJ2-5. The CDR3 numbers 13 amino acids, ends counted. CDR1 SGHRS and CDR2 YFSETQ come from the germline V gene. Here the CDR3 reads CASSLGNQETWYL.

This clonotype was seen a few times. With a much larger clone just one base away, this may be a read error. The genes are TRBV5-1 and TRBJ2-1, with 9 bases lining up with TRBD2. The DNA end lines up better with TRBJ2-7; the J call may be wrong. The germline gives CDR1 SGHRS, CDR2 YFSETQ. CDR3 size: 15 residues. This chain's CDR3 is CASSLGLADYNEQYF. The CDR3 DNA reads as TGCGCCAGCAGCTTGGGACTAGCGGACTACAATGAGCAGTACTTC.

Only a few counts were recorded for this clonotype. A much more abundant neighbour one base away suggests this may be a read error. In DNA, the CDR3 is TGCGCCAGCAGACCGGGACAGGGGGCCGACCCAGGCAGCATTCAGTACTTC. Residues: CASRPGQGADPGSIQYF. The chain links TRBV5-1 to TRBJ2-4, with TRBD1 matching 12 bases. The CDR3 totals 17 residues. Germline V gives CDR1 SGHRS, CDR2 YFSETQ. With 5 bases clipped from V and 9 bases from J, the junction kept 15 bases outside the gene matches.

This clonotype has only a few counts. V usage is TRBV5-1 and J usage is TRBJ2-7; a weak D match, TRBD2 (5 bases). Germline-derived CDR1 and CDR2 are SGHRS and YFSETQ. CDR3 length equals 14 residues. Trimming stripped 4 bases from V and 7 bases from J, with 18 bases between. The CDR3 here is CASSKGQPGNEQYF. CDR3 DNA sequence: TGCGCCAGCAGCAAGGGCCAGCCGGGGAATGAGCAGTACTTC.

This clonotype was seen many times. The chain combines TRBV6-5 with TRBJ2-7; unclear D gene. V lost 7 bases to trimming and J lost 4 bases, with 11 bases between them. CDR3 length equals 12 residues. The V gene's germline CDR1 is MNHEY and CDR2 SVGAGI. CDR3 nucleotides: TGTGCCAGCATTGGCTTTGGGTACGAGCAGTACTTC. Residues: CASIGFGYEQYF.

This clonotype was seen at least ten times. The V and J genes are TRBV28 and TRBJ2-1; D possibly corresponds to TRBD1 (6 bases). The CDR3 contains 13 residues. Deletions cut 8 bases from V and 8 bases from J, with 16 bases between. In germline, CDR1 is MDHEN, CDR2 SYDVKM. The CDR3 nucleotides are TGTGCCAGCGGGGGCAGACGTTTGGATGAGCAGTTCTTC. Protein product: CASGGRRLDEQFF.

A word on this clonotype: At one end, the junction sequence differs from germline, possibly due to a read error. The chain uses TRBV6-5 and TRBJ2-2; D assignment may be TRBD1 or TRBD2 (5 bases each). Germline-derived CDR1 and CDR2 are MNHEY and SVGAGI. The CDR3 extends over 14 amino acids. The CDR3 nucleotides are TGTGCCAGCAGCCGCTTCATTGGGACCGGGGAGCGGTTTTTT. Translation: CASSRFIGTGERFF.